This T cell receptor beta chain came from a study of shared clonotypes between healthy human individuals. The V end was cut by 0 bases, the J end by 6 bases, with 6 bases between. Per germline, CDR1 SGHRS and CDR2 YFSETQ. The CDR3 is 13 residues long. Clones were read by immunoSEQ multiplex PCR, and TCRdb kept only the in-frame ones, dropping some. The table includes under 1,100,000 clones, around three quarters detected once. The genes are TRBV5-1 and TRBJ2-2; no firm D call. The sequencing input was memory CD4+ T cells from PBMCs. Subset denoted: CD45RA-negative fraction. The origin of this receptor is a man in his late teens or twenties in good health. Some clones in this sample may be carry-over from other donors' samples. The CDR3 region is CASSLAASGELFF. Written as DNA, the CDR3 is TGCGCCAGCAGCTTGGCGGCGTCCGGGGAGCTGTTTTTT. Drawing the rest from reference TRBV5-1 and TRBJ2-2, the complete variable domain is KAGVTQTPRYLIKTRGQQVTLSCSPISGHRSVSWYQQTPGQGLQFLFEYFSETQRNKGNFPGRFSGRQFSNSRSEMNVSTLELGDSALYLCASSLAASGELFFGEGSRLTVL.